This T cell receptor (beta chain) was recorded in a study of blood T cell repertoires in COVID-19 (dated by TCRdb to about 2020). General notes on the study: Samples covering the acute and convalescent phases of COVID-19 were provided by collaborators in the United States, Italy and Spain. Where available, HLA class I and class II types were taken from metadata supplied by the sample provider and were not determined by assay-based typing. Deeply sampled blood TCRbeta repertoires from subjects exposed to, actively infected with, or recovered from COVID-19 were included in the dataset. The prospective study material was composed of cDNA or gDNA derived from T cells, B-cell-depleted T cells, or PBMCs. The samples were drawn from the first 160 participants of the ongoing ImmuneRACE study and from about 1,200 subjects provided by 6 global collaborators. A de-identified subject ID, COVID-19 status, age in years and sex were almost always included in the sample metadata. The repertoires were released in a freely available public database meant as a resource for research on the immune response to SARS-CoV-2.

Each collaborating institution followed its own protocols to collect whole blood in K2EDTA tubes. For TCRbeta analysis, collaborator samples were shipped as frozen whole blood, as isolated PBMCs, or as DNA extracted from either sample type. Comments on this clone: Its target antigen remains unknown. Base qualities are not at hand, and no much larger clone is one base apart.

TCRbeta CDR3 regions were amplified from genomic DNA using the immunoSEQ Assay, a bias-controlled multiplex PCR. As for how the authors treated the data: Nucleated cell counts per sample were estimated from amplification of reference gene primers within the assay. Sequence reads were collapsed and filtered to measure the absolute abundance of every unique TCRbeta CDR3 rearrangement. For each sample, productive Simpson clonality was calculated by taking the square root of Simpson's diversity index across productive rearrangements. TCRdb holds this immuneACCESS table with in-frame rearrangements only. Some clones are missing; in checked studies, unresolved V genes explain under half, and the rest has no known cause. Clonal size and the V and J genes are those of that table, whereas D and trimming came from the DNA. The table for this sample lists over 200,000 clones; 88% of them were counted only once. The top ten clonotypes cover around 2.8% of the sample.

Study-level results and caveats: How much clinical and demographic metadata was included differed by source and by participant, and the metadata was provided uncurated.

This TCR was recovered from a woman aged 55-70 years with acute or convalescent COVID-19. The source material was peripheral blood.

Here is the DNA: TGTGCCAGCAGCGTTGACGGGGACAACCAAGAGACCCAGTACTTC. Translation gives CASSVDGDNQETQYF. This receptor chain uses TRBV11-1 and TRBJ2-5; TRBD1 is a weak D gene call, 6 bases matching. CDR3 length: 15 amino acids, cysteine to phenylalanine. CDR3 DNA is the only sequence kept; it has 45 bases, read in frame from the first base. V is shortened by 5 bases, J by 0 bases, and the region joining them spans 13 bases. As encoded in the germline V gene (reference sequence), CDR1 is SGHAT while CDR2 is FQDESV.